These 20 T cell receptor beta chains were all obtained from the same sample, sequenced in a study of regulatory T cells in long-lasting Graves disease. Researchers made TCR beta libraries by using iRepertoire HTBI primers and running Arm-PCR on CDR3 regions. TCRdb re-derived calls from the multiplex PCR reads in MiXCR, one entry per CDR3 protein. The sample has 430,000 or so distinct CDR3 sequences, about 21% seen once. Time point: persistent/refractory GD, antithyroid drugs over 5 years with positive TRAb. RNA from PBMCs was the source of the TCR library. Source: peripheral blood mononuclear cells (PBMCs), taken when the disease was refractory, from a patient treated with antithyroid drugs. The receptors were sampled from a female donor with Graves disease.

Many counts were recorded for this clonotype. V is TRBV29-1 and J is TRBJ2-7; TRBD2 aligns across 13 bases. The germline gives CDR1 SQVTM, CDR2 ANQGSEA. The V gene end was trimmed by 1 base and the J gene end by 4 bases; junction bases not matched to a gene: 7. The CDR3 consists of 16 residues. CDR3 bases: TGCAGCGTTGAAGGGGAACTAGCGGGAGGGCCGTACGAGCAGTACTTC. Residues: CSVEGELAGGPYEQYF.

This sequence joins TRBV7-2 and TRBJ2-6; maybe TRBD2 (5 bases). V lost 11 bases to trimming and J lost 2 bases, with 10 bases between them. The CDR3 totals 13 residues. The germline V gene has CDR1 SGHTA and CDR2 FQGNSA. CDR3 DNA: TGTGCCTGCAAGAGGGCTGGGGCCAACGTCCTGACTTTC. Translated, it gives CACKRAGANVLTF.

This clonotype was seen repeatedly, ten times or more. This rearrangement joins TRBV6-5 to TRBJ2-7, with unresolved D. Trimming stripped 2 bases from V and 5 bases from J, with 7 bases between. Germline values: CDR1 MNHEY, CDR2 SVGAGI. This CDR3 is built from 12 residues. This CDR3 reads CASSYALDEQYF. The CDR3 DNA is TGTGCCAGCAGTTACGCGTTGGACGAGCAGTACTTC.

The chain employs TRBV3-1 and TRBJ2-2, with TRBD2 matching over 7 bases. Germline CDR1 and CDR2: LGHDT and YNNKEL (reference sequence). The CDR3 runs 17 residues. V lost 0 bases, J lost 4 bases, and 8 bases stayed unmatched. This chain's CDR3 is CASSQDLAESVTGELFF. In DNA, the CDR3 is TGTGCCAGCAGCCAAGACCTAGCGGAGTCGGTCACCGGGGAGCTGTTTTTT.

The sample holds a few counts of this clonotype. The CDR3 spells CASSLSQGTQWSTEAFF. CDR3 DNA: TGTGCCAGCAGCTTATCGCAGGGGACCCAATGGAGTACTGAAGCTTTCTTT. This chain uses TRBV7-9 with TRBJ1-1; possible D gene TRBD1, 6 bases. Per the germline V gene, CDR1 is SEHNR and CDR2 is FQNEAQ (reference sequence). The CDR3 has 17 residues. V lost 2 bases and J 5 bases, leaving 21 bases between the germline ends.

About this clonotype itself: Just one base apart from a much larger clone, this may be a read error. The CDR3 loop is CASSTAGGPYEQYF. CDR3 DNA: TGTGCCAGCAGCACCGCGGGGGGCCCCTACGAGCAGTACTTC. This chain joins TRBV28 and TRBJ2-7, with 8 bases that match TRBD2. Germline V gives CDR1 MDHEN, CDR2 SYDVKM. The V segment lost 6 bases and the J segment 2 bases; nucleotides outside the gene matches: 6. This CDR3 contains 14 residues.

This clonotype has a handful of counts. The V gene is TRBV7-6, the J gene TRBJ1-6, with D perhaps TRBD1 (5 bases). This CDR3 region has 14 residues. Trimming removed 1 base from V and 10 bases from J, with 11 bases in between. Germline assignment: CDR1 SGHVS and CDR2 FNYEAQ. For the CDR3, the DNA is TGTGCCAGCAGCTTAGGGGGGAAGGGCTCACCCCTCCACTTT. It specifies CASSLGGKGSPLHF.

The rearrangement joins TRBV4-1 to TRBJ1-1; D unclear. There are 13 residues in the CDR3. Looked up from germline, CDR1 is MGHRA and CDR2 is YSYEKL. V was clipped by 0 bases and J by 1 base, with 3 bases between them. In nucleotides, the CDR3 is TGCGCCAGCAGCCAAGAACCGAACACTGAAGCTTTCTTT. Protein product: CASSQEPNTEAFF.

The chain carries TRBV28 and TRBJ2-7; D gene ambiguous. The CDR3 loop spans 14 amino acids. Germline V gene sequence: CDR1 MDHEN, CDR2 SYDVKM. Deletions cut 6 bases from V and 6 bases from J, with 18 bases between. The CDR3 loop is CASRFRSGSGEQYF. DNA for the CDR3: TGTGCCAGCAGGTTTAGGTCCGGCTCTGGCGAGCAGTACTTC.

There are many counts of this clonotype. The rearrangement uses TRBV6-2 or TRBV6-3 and TRBJ2-7, with 10 nucleotides matching TRBD1. Per the germline V gene, CDR1 is MNHEY and CDR2 is SVGEGT. This CDR3 has 14 residues. The V segment lost 5 bases and the J segment 2 bases; nucleotides outside the gene matches: 3. CDR3 amino acids: CASSAGTGAYEQYF. The CDR3, as DNA: TGTGCCAGCAGTGCCGGGACAGGGGCCTACGAGCAGTACTTC.

This clonotype was observed many times. The chain recombines TRBV3-1 with TRBJ1-1; TRBD1 matches at 7 bases. This CDR3 has 14 residues. Germline-derived CDR1 and CDR2 are LGHDT and YNNKEL (reference sequence). The junction had 9 bases not matched to a gene; V was cut back by 5 bases and J by 6 bases. Here the CDR3 DNA reads TGTGCCAGCAGCTTGCGGGACAGTCTTGCTGAAGCTTTCTTT. It codes for CASSLRDSLAEAFF. The full variable domain, rest sourced from reference TRBV3-1 and TRBJ1-1, is DTAVSQTPKYLVTQMGNDKSIKCEQNLGHDTMYWYKQDSKKFLKIMFSYNNKELIINETVPNRFSPKSPDKAHLNLHINSLELGDSAVYFCASSLRDSLAEAFFGQGTRLTVV.

This clonotype was counted once. A much larger clone lies one base from this, so it may be a read error. The rearrangement joins TRBV11-2 to TRBJ2-3; 8 bases are shared with TRBD2. CDR3 length equals 16 residues. Germline CDR1 SGHAT, CDR2 FQNNGV. As DNA, the CDR3 is TGTGCCGGCAGCTTAGATCGAGCGGGAGGCACAGATACGCAGTATTTT. This gives the protein CAGSLDRAGGTDTQYF.

The table lists this clonotype with many counts. The rearrangement links TRBV28 to TRBJ2-7, with D possibly being TRBD2 (7 bases). V lost 2 bases to trimming and J lost 0 bases, with 11 bases between them. Germline CDR1 and CDR2: MDHEN and SYDVKM. CDR3 size: 15 residues. CDR3 DNA: TGTGCCAGCAGTTTAGGAGGGGGGGTCTCCTACGAGCAGTACTTC. It codes for CASSLGGGVSYEQYF.

This clonotype was counted many times. The chain is built from TRBV28 and TRBJ2-5; 8 bases map to TRBD1. Losses at the gene ends were 6 bases for V and 2 bases for J; bases not matched to a gene: 8. The CDR3 covers 15 residues. Germline V gene data show CDR1 as MDHEN and CDR2 as SYDVKM. The CDR3 loop reads CASSLSGTGQETQYF. The DNA of the CDR3 is TGTGCCAGCAGCCTATCCGGGACAGGACAAGAGACCCAGTACTTC.

The CDR3 coding sequence is TGCGCCAGCAGCGGACGCGGGGGGGGTGAGCAGTACTTC. It codes for CASSGRGGGEQYF. The chain is built from TRBV4-1 and TRBJ2-7, with 9 bases identical to TRBD2. Germline assignment: CDR1 MGHRA and CDR2 YSYEKL. With V trimmed by 5 bases and J by 7 bases, 6 bases remained unmatched. The CDR3 runs 13 residues.

The V call is TRBV5-8, the J call TRBJ1-1; 7 bases match TRBD1. CDR1 is SGHTS, CDR2 YDEGEE, per germline. CDR3 size: 15 residues. Unmatched junction bases numbered 8, after V lost 0 bases and J lost 6 bases. For the CDR3, the DNA is TGTGCCAGCAGCTTGGTTCCGTGGACAGGACCTGAAGCTTTCTTT. Translating it yields CASSLVPWTGPEAFF.

This clonotype was seen many times. This CDR3 is CATSRDPEANYGYTF. The CDR3 nucleotides are TGTGCCACCAGCAGAGACCCCGAGGCTAACTATGGCTACACCTTC. The V gene is TRBV15, the J gene TRBJ1-2; no definite D call. Germline V gives CDR1 LNHNV, CDR2 YYDKDF (reference sequence). The length of the CDR3 is 15 residues. V was clipped by 0 bases and J by 0 bases, with 8 bases between them.

This clonotype showed up just a few times. The rearrangement links TRBV29-1 to TRBJ2-2; 9 positions match TRBD1. CDR1 and CDR2 from the germline V gene are SQVTM and ANQGSEA. V shed 6 bases, J shed 5 bases, and the junction held 4 bases outside the gene matches. The CDR3 loop spans 13 amino acids. DNA for the CDR3: TGCAGCGTACAGGGGGCAGATACCGGGGAGCTGTTTTTT. This sequence encodes CSVQGADTGELFF.

This clonotype was found many times. J is TRBJ2-7 and V is TRBV6-1; D is unresolved. The length of the CDR3 is 13 residues. Trimming left V 3 bases short and J 2 bases short, with 8 bases between. Per the germline V gene, CDR1 is MNHNS and CDR2 is SASEGT. Here the CDR3 DNA reads TGTGCCAGCAGTGATTTTGCCACCTACGAGCAGTACTTC. Its translation is CASSDFATYEQYF.

In this sample, this clonotype turned up a few times. DNA of the CDR3: TGCAGTGCCCACATGGGACTAGCGGGAGGTAGTGGGTACGAGCAGTACTTC. This gives the protein CSAHMGLAGGSGYEQYF. The chain uses TRBV20-1 and TRBJ2-7, with TRBD2 matching over 15 bases. The CDR3 consists of 17 residues. V trimming: 6 bases; J trimming: 4 bases; junction bases outside the gene matches: 13. CDR1 and CDR2 from the germline V gene are DFQATT and SNEGSKA (reference sequence).